One and the same sample provided the 19 T cell receptor beta chains below, sequenced in a study of early T cells in non-severe SARS-CoV-2 infection. One entry per CDR3 protein, called by TCRdb with MiXCR from the 5' RACE reads. This sample has under 25,000 distinct CDR3 sequences, with more than 4% found just once. The source material was whole blood. The receptors were gathered from an adult who was a healthcare worker with PCR-confirmed SARS-CoV-2 infection or an uninfected control (not recorded which).

This clonotype has ten or more counts. The chain employs TRBV19 and TRBJ2-2; D gene unclear. The germline V gene has CDR1 LNHDA and CDR2 SQIVND (reference sequence). The CDR3 is made up of 11 amino acids. Trimming left V 9 bases short and J 7 bases short, with 9 bases between. The CDR3 sequence: CASSRSGELFF. The CDR3 DNA sequence: TGTGCCAGCTCAAGGAGCGGGGAGCTGTTTTTT. The full variable domain, in which reference TRBV19 and TRBJ2-2 provide the parts outside the CDR3, is DGGITQSPKYLFRKEGQNVTLSCEQNLNHDAMYWYRQDPGQGLRLIYYSQIVNDFQKGDIAEGYSVSREKKESFPLTVTSAQKNPTAFYLCASSRSGELFFGEGSRLTVL.

This clonotype was found many times. The chain combines TRBV10-2 with TRBJ2-2; D is perhaps TRBD1 (6 bases). The CDR3 has 14 residues. CDR1 is WSHSY and CDR2 is SAAADI in the germline V gene. Trimming removed 7 bases from V and 5 bases from J, with 14 bases in between. The DNA of the CDR3 is TGCGCCAGCACGCACAGGGTTTTGACCGGGGAGCTGTTTTTT. Translation: CASTHRVLTGELFF.

J is TRBJ2-7 and V is TRBV9; TRBD2 aligns across 10 bases. Looked up from germline, CDR1 is SGDLS and CDR2 is YYNGEE. V shed 3 bases and J 2 bases; nucleotides not matched to a gene: 2. The CDR3 is 14 residues long. Here the CDR3 DNA reads TGTGCCAGCAGCGGCGGGACTAGCGCCTACGAGCAGTACTTC. Its protein is CASSGGTSAYEQYF.

This clonotype was found many times. V usage is TRBV12-3 or TRBV12-4 and J usage is TRBJ2-3; tentatively, D is TRBD1 (7 bases). V was pared by 11 bases and J by 2 bases, with 14 bases between. CDR3 length: 13 residues. The CDR3 spells CAGGDRLTDTQYF. CDR3 nucleotide sequence: TGTGCCGGAGGGGACAGACTCACAGATACGCAGTATTTT.

This clonotype was recorded many times. The chain carries TRBV20-1 and TRBJ1-4; possibly TRBD1 for D (6 bases). The CDR3 has 14 amino acids. Trimming removed 1 base from V and 5 bases from J, with 11 bases in between. Germline CDR1 reads DFQATT; CDR2 reads SNEGSKA (reference sequence). The CDR3 protein is CSARGPGENEKLFF. CDR3 sequence (DNA): TGCAGTGCTAGAGGCCCAGGGGAAAATGAAAAACTGTTTTTT.

The chain has TRBV11-3 and TRBJ2-2; tentatively, D is TRBD2 (5 bases). V was pared by 1 base and J by 4 bases, with 7 bases between. The CDR3 is made up of 14 amino acids. Germline V gene lookup returns CDR1 SGHNT and CDR2 YENEEA. CDR3 amino acids: CASSLGLSTGELFF. The CDR3, as DNA: TGTGCCAGCAGCTTAGGACTATCCACCGGGGAGCTGTTTTTT.

This clonotype was recorded at least ten times. This sequence joins TRBV11-2 and TRBJ2-7; D unclear. Germline V lookup: CDR1 SGHAT, CDR2 FQNNGV. The CDR3 has 11 amino acids. The V end lost 7 bases, the J end lost 3 bases, and 7 bases lay between the germline ends. CDR3 in DNA: TGTGCCAGCACCTCACGCTACGAGCAGTACTTC. Encoded protein: CASTSRYEQYF.

This clonotype was detected ten times or more. The chain recombines TRBV10-3 with TRBJ1-6; 11 nucleotides agree with TRBD1. The length of the CDR3 is 15 residues. V was clipped by 6 bases and J by 7 bases; unmatched bases: 5. CDR1 is ENHRY, CDR2 SYGVKD, per germline. CDR3 protein: CAIRGQGAQNSPLHF. Written as DNA, the CDR3 is TGTGCCATCAGAGGACAGGGGGCGCAGAATTCACCCCTCCACTTT.

This clonotype was counted at least ten times. The genes are TRBV11-2 and TRBJ1-1, with D hard to call. Trimming took 0 bases from V and 4 from J, leaving 6 bases between them. Germline V gene lookup returns CDR1 SGHAT and CDR2 FQNNGV. The CDR3 extends over 13 amino acids. This CDR3 is CASSLERGTEAFF. DNA of the CDR3: TGTGCCAGCAGCTTAGAACGGGGCACTGAAGCTTTCTTT.

Ten or more counts support this clonotype. The V call is TRBV20-1, the J call TRBJ1-2, with 9 positions matching TRBD1. The germline CDR1 and CDR2 sequences are DFQATT and SNEGSKA (reference sequence). Losses at the gene ends were 3 bases for V and 4 bases for J; bases not matched to a gene: 6. The CDR3 extends over 14 amino acids. The DNA for the CDR3 is TGCAGTGCTAGCAGGACAGGGGATTTCTATGGCTACACCTTC. Its translation: CSASRTGDFYGYTF.

Many counts were recorded for this clonotype. The chain is built from TRBV6-2 or TRBV6-3 and TRBJ1-1; D remains ambiguous. Per the germline V gene, CDR1 is MNHEY and CDR2 is SVGEGT. Trimming removed 5 bases at V and 1 base at J, with 11 bases between. CDR3 length: 14 amino acids. CDR3 residues: CASSLQATNTEAFF. Written as DNA, the CDR3 is TGTGCCAGCAGTCTTCAGGCTACGAACACTGAAGCTTTCTTT.

This clonotype occurred many times. This chain joins TRBV12-3 or TRBV12-4 and TRBJ2-2, with 7 bases aligning to TRBD1. The CDR3 extends over 14 amino acids. J lost 6 bases, V lost 2 bases, and 3 bases had no gene match. The CDR3 DNA reads TGTGCCAGCAGTTTAACAGGGGTGGCCGGGGAGCTGTTTTTT. Its translation: CASSLTGVAGELFF.

A few counts support this clonotype. This rearrangement joins TRBV9 to TRBJ2-2; D is tentatively TRBD1 or TRBD2 (6 bases each). V lost 0 bases, J lost 0 bases, and 9 bases lay in between. This CDR3 has 16 amino acids. Germline assignment: CDR1 SGDLS and CDR2 YYNGEE. This chain's CDR3 is CASSVVGGSNTGELFF. The CDR3 DNA reads TGTGCCAGCAGCGTAGTAGGGGGGTCGAACACCGGGGAGCTGTTTTTT.

Many counts were recorded for this clonotype. The CDR3 loop is CSAQAASYEQYF. The CDR3 DNA sequence: TGCAGTGCTCAGGCAGCCTCCTACGAGCAGTACTTC. V usage is TRBV20-1 and J usage is TRBJ2-7; D ambiguous. This CDR3 has 12 amino acids. Germline CDR1 and CDR2: DFQATT and SNEGSKA (reference sequence). V lost 5 bases and J lost 0, with 8 bases in between.

The sample holds many counts of this clonotype. J is TRBJ2-3 and V is TRBV11-2, with D uncertain. This CDR3 contains 11 residues. Germline V gene lookup returns CDR1 SGHAT and CDR2 FQNNGV. Trimming left V 5 bases short and J 2 bases short, with 2 bases between. The CDR3 protein is CASSDTDTQYF. In DNA form, the CDR3 reads TGTGCCAGCAGCGACACAGATACGCAGTATTTT.

The V call is TRBV5-6, the J call TRBJ2-3; 10 bases match TRBD2. V lost 2 bases and J lost 6; bases outside the gene matches: 12. Germline V lookup: CDR1 SGHDT, CDR2 YYEEEE. The CDR3 totals 17 residues. The CDR3 protein is CASSFLGLAGVWDTQYF. Written as DNA, the CDR3 is TGTGCCAGCAGCTTCCTCGGCCTAGCGGGGGTTTGGGATACGCAGTATTTT.

This clonotype rates as medium-sized. CDR3 DNA: TGTGCCAGCAGTTTATCTTCCTATAATTCACCCCTCCACTTT. The encoded protein is CASSLSSYNSPLHF. The chain links TRBV12-3 or TRBV12-4 to TRBJ1-6; D remains ambiguous. V shed 2 bases and J shed 1 base, with 3 bases lying between them. The CDR3 loop spans 14 amino acids.

This chain joins TRBV28 and TRBJ2-3, with TRBD2 identical over 8 bases. The CDR3 is made up of 15 amino acids. V shed 3 bases and J 4 bases; nucleotides not matched to a gene: 6. Germline V gene sequence: CDR1 MDHEN, CDR2 SYDVKM. The CDR3 region is CASSFRGGVSDTQYF. CDR3 nucleotide sequence: TGTGCCAGCAGTTTTCGGGGGGGCGTTTCAGATACGCAGTATTTT.

This clonotype has a count of ten or more. The chain employs TRBV11-2 and TRBJ2-7, with D unclear. The germline V gene has CDR1 SGHAT and CDR2 FQNNGV. The CDR3 loop spans 15 amino acids. Trimming took 0 bases from V and 2 from J, leaving 11 bases between them. The CDR3 protein is CASSLDRKVTYEQYF. CDR3 nucleotide sequence: TGTGCCAGCAGCTTAGATAGAAAGGTTACCTACGAGCAGTACTTC.